The T cell receptor beta chain described here comes from a study of PD-1 blockade in classical Hodgkin lymphoma. This CDR3 comprises 15 residues. Germline lookup yields CDR1 SEHNR and CDR2 FQNEAQ (reference sequence). Assay: immunoSEQ multiplex PCR; the TCRdb copy retains only in-frame clones and omits some. The table has around 20,000 clones, approximately 73% seen once. Each patient's relapse followed autologous stem cell transplantation, and brentuximab vedotin exposure varied. Each best response was a complete response, a partial response or progressive disease. The chain has TRBV7-9 and TRBJ2-5; possibly TRBD1 for D (5 bases). Judging by the DNA end, TRBJ2-7 fits better; the J call may be wrong. This receptor was identified in a human donor with classical Hodgkin lymphoma. This specimen was peripheral blood mononuclear cells (PBMCs), taken before the second cycle of nivolumab. The CDR3 is CASSLAGRDVYEQYF. CDR3 sequence (DNA): TGTGCCAGCAGCTTAGCGGGCAGGGATGTCTACGAGCAGTACTTC.